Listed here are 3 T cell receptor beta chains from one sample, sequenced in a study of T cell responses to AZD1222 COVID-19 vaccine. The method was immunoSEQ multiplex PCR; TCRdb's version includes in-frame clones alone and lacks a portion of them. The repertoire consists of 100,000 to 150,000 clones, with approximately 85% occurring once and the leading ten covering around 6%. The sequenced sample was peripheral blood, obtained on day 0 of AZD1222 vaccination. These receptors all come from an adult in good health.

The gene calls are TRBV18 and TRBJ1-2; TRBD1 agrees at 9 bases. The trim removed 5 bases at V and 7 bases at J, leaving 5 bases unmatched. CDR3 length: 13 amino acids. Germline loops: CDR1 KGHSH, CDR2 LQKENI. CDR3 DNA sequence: TGTGCCAGCTCAACGGACAGGGGTGGTGGCTACACCTTC. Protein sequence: CASSTDRGGGYTF.

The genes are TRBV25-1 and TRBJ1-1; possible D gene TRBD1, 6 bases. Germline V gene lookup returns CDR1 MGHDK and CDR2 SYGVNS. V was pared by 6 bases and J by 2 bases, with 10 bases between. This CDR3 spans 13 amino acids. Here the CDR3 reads CASRQGLNTEAFF. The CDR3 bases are TGTGCCAGCAGACAGGGTTTAAACACTGAAGCTTTCTTT. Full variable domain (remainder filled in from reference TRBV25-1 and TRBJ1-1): EADIYQTPRYLVIGTGKKITLECSQTMGHDKMYWYQQDPGMELHLIHYSYGVNSTEKGDLSSESTVSRIRTEHFPLTLESARPSHTSQYLCASRQGLNTEAFFGQGTRLTVV.

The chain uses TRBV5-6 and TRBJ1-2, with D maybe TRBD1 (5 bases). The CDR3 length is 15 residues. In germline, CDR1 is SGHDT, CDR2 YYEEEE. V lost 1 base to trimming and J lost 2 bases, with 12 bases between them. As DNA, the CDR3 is TGTGCCAGCAGCTTGTCGGTGACAGTAAACTATGGCTACACCTTC. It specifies CASSLSVTVNYGYTF. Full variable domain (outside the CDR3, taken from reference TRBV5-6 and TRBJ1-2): DAGVTQSPTHLIKTRGQQVTLRCSPKSGHDTVSWYQQALGQGPQFIFQYYEEEERQRGNFPDRFSGHQFPNYSSELNVNALLLGDSALYLCASSLSVTVNYGYTFGSGTRLTVV.